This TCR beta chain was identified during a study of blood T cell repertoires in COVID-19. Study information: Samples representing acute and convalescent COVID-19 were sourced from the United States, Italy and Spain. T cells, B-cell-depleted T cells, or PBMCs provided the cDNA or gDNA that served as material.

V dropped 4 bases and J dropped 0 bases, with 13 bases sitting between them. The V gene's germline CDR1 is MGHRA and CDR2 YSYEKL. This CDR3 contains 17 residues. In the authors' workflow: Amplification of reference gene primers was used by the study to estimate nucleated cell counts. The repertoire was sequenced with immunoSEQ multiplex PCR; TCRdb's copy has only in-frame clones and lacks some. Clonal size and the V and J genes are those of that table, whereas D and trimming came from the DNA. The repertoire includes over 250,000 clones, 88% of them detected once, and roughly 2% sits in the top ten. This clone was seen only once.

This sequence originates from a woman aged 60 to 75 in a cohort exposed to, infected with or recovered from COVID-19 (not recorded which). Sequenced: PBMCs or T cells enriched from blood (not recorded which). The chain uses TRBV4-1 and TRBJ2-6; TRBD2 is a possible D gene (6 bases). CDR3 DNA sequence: TGCGCCAGCAGCCCTGTTGGAGGGACCTCTGGGGCCAACGTCCTGACTTTC. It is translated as CASSPVGGTSGANVLTF.